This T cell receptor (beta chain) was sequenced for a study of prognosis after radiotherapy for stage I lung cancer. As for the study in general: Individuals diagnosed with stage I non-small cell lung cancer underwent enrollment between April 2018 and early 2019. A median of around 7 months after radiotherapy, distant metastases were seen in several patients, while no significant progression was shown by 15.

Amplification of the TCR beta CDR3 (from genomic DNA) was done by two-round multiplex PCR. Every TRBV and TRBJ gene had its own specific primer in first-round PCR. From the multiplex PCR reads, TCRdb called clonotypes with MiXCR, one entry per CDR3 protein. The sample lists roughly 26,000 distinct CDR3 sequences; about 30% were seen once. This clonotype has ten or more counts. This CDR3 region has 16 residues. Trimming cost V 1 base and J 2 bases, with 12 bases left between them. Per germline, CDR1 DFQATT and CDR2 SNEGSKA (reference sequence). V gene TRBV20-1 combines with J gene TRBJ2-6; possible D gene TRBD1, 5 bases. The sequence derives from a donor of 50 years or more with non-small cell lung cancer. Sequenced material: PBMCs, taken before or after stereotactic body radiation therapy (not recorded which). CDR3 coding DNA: TGCAGTGCTAGAGCCTTTCCAGGGACTGGGGCCAACGTCCTGACTTTC. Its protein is CSARAFPGTGANVLTF.